The T cell receptor (beta chain) under discussion was sequenced for a study of T cell changes during pregnancy in multiple sclerosis. V trimming: 3 bases; J trimming: 3 bases; junction bases outside the gene matches: 11. The V gene's germline CDR1 is LGHNA and CDR2 YSLEER. The CDR3 runs 16 residues. Sequencing was performed with immunoSEQ multiplex PCR; in TCRdb, only in-frame clones are kept and a portion is missing. Among about 47,000 clones listed, 93% were seen once. The sample was peripheral blood, taken in the second trimester of pregnancy. V gene TRBV4-3 combines with J gene TRBJ2-7, with 7 bases aligning to TRBD1. This TCR derives from a female donor with multiple sclerosis, enrolled in a pregnancy study. CDR3: CASSQGLYGTDYEQYF. The CDR3 DNA follows: TGCGCCAGCAGCCAGGGCCTCTACGGGACAGACTACGAGCAGTACTTC.